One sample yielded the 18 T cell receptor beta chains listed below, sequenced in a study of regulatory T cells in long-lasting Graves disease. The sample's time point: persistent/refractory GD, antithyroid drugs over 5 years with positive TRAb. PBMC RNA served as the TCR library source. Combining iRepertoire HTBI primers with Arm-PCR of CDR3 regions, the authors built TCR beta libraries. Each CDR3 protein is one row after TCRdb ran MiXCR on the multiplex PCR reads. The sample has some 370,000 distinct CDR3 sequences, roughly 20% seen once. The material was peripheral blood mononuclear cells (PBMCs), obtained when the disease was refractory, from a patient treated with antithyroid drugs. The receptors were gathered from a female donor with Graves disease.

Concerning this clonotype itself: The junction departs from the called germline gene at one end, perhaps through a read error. Here the CDR3 reads CAWSTRDRGNQLQHF. The CDR3 coding sequence is TGTGCCTGGAGTACCCGGGACAGGGGCAATCAGCTCCAGCATTTT. The chain has TRBV30 and TRBJ1-5, with TRBD1 matching over 10 bases. The CDR3 has 15 residues. Germline V gene data show CDR1 as GTSNPN and CDR2 as SVGIG (reference sequence). The full variable domain, in which reference TRBV30 and TRBJ1-5 provide the parts outside the CDR3, is SQTIHQWPATLVQPVGSPLSLECTVEGTSNPNLYWYRQAAGRGLQLLFYSVGIGQISSEVPQNLSASRPQDRQFILSSKKLLLSDSGFYLCAWSTRDRGNQLQHFGDGTRLSIL.

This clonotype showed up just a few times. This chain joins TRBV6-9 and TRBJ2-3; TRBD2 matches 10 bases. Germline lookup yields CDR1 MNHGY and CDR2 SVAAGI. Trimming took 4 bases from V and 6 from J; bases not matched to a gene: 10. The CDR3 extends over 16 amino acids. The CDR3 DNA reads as TGTGCCAGCAGTTCCGATGGAGCGGGAGGGTTGGATACGCAGTATTTT. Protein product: CASSSDGAGGLDTQYF.

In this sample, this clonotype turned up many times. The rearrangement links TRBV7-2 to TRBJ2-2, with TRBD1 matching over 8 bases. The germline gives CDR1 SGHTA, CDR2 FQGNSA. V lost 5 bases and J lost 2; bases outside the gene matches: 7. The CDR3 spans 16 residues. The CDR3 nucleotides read TGTGCCAGCAGCCCCAGACAGGGGACAAACACCGGGGAGCTGTTTTTT. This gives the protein CASSPRQGTNTGELFF.

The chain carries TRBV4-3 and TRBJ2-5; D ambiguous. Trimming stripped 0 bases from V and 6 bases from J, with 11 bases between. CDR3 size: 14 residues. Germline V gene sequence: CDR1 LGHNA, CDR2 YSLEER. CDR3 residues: CASSQDLLRQTQYF. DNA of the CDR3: TGCGCCAGCAGCCAAGATTTGCTGAGGCAGACCCAGTACTTC.

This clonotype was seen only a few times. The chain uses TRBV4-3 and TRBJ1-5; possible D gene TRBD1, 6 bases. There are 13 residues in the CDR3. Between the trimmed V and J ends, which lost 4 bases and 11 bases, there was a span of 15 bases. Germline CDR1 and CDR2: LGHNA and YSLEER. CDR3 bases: TGCGCCAGCAGCCCGGGCCCGGGGGCGTCCCAGCATTTT. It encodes CASSPGPGASQHF.

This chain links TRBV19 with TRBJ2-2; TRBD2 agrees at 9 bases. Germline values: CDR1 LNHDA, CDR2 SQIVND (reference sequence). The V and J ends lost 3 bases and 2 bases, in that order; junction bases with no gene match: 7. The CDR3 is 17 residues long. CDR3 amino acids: CASSIVQTSGNTGELFF. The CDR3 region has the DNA TGTGCCAGTAGTATTGTTCAGACTAGCGGAAACACCGGGGAGCTGTTTTTT.

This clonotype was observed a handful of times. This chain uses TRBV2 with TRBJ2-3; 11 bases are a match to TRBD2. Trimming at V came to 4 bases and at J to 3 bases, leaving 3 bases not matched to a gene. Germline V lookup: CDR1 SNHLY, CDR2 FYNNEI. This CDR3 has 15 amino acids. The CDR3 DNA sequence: TGTGCCAGCAGTGTGTCTAGCGGGAGGACAGATACGCAGTATTTT. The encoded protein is CASSVSSGRTDTQYF.

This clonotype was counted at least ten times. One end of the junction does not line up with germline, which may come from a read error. The CDR3 DNA follows: TGTGCCAGCGGTGGACAGGGAGGGCCCGACTTC. It is translated as CASGGQGGPDF. The chain couples TRBV28 to TRBJ2-5; tentatively, D is TRBD1 (8 bases). The CDR3 runs to 11 residues. Looked up from germline, CDR1 is MDHEN and CDR2 is SYDVKM.

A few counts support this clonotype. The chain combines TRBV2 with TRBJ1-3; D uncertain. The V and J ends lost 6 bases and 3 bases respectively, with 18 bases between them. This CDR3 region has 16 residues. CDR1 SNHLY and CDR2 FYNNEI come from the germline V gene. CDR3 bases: TGTGCCAGCAGCACTCAGGTCCCTTTCGGTGGAAACACCATATATTTT. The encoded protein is CASSTQVPFGGNTIYF.

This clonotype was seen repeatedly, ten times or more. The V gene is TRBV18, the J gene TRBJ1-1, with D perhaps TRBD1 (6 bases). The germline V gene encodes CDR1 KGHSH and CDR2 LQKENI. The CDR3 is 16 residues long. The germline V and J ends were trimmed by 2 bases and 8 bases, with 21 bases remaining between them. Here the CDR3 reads CASSPVSPGASFEAFF. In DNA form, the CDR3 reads TGTGCCAGCTCACCAGTCTCCCCAGGGGCCAGCTTCGAAGCTTTCTTT.

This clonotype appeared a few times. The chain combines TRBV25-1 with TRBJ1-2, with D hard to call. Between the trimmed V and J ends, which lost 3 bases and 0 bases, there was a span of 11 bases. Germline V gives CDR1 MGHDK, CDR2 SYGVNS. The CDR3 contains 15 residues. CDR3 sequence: CASSDPLGTNYGYTF. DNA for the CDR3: TGTGCCAGCAGTGATCCCTTGGGCACTAACTATGGCTACACCTTC.

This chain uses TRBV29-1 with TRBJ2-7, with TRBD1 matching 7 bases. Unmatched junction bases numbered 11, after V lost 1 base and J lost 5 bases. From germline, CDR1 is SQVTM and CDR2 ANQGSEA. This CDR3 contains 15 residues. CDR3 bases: TGCAGCGTTGAAGGATCTTTGGACAGGCCAAACGAGCAGTACTTC. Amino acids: CSVEGSLDRPNEQYF.

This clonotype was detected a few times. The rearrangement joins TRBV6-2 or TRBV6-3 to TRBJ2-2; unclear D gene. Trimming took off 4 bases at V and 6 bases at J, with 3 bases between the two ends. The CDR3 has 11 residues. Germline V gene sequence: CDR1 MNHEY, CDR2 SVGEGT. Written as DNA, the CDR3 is TGTGCCAGCAGTTTCCCCGGGGAGCTGTTTTTT. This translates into CASSFPGELFF.

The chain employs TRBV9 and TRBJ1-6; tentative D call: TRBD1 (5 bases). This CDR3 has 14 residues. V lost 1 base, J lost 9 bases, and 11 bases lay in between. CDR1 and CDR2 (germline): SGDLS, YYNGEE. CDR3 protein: CASSVQGKGSPLHF. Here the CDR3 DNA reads TGTGCCAGCAGCGTACAGGGCAAGGGTTCACCCCTCCACTTT.

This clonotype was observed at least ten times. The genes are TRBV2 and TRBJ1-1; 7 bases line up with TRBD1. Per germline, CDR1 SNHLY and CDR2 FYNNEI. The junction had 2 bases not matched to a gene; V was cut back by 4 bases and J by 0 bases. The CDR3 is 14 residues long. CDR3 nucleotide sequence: TGTGCCAGCAGTGCACAGGGGATGAACACTGAAGCTTTCTTT. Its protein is CASSAQGMNTEAFF.

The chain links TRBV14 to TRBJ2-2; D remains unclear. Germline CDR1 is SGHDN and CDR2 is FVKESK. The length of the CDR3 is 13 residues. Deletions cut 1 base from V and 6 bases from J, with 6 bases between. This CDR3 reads CASSQVTSGELFF. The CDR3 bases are TGTGCCAGCAGCCAAGTGACGTCCGGGGAGCTGTTTTTT.

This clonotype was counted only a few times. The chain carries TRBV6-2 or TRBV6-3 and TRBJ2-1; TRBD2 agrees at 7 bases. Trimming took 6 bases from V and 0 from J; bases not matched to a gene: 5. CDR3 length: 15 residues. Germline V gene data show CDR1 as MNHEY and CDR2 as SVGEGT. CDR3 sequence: CASRLQRDSYNEQFF. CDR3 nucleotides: TGTGCCAGCAGGCTCCAGCGGGACTCCTACAATGAGCAGTTCTTC.

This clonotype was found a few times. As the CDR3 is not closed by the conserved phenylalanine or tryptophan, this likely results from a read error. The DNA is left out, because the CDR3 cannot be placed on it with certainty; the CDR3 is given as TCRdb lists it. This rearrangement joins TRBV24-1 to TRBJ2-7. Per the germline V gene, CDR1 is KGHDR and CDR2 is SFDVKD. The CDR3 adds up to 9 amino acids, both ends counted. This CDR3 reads CATSDFLVH.